This is a list of T cell receptor beta chains from one sample in a study of T-cell memory formation after mild COVID-19. Each CDR3 protein is one row after TCRdb ran MiXCR on the 5' RACE reads. The table shows about 400,000 distinct CDR3 sequences, with over 15% occurring only once. The sequencing sample was made of PBMCs or a T cell subset sorted from them (not recorded which). These receptors came from a man aged 18 to 29 who had mild COVID-19 (a few samples of this study predate the infection). Cell type and time point are not known. Both conserved end residues are part of each CDR3. D genes are given only for firm matches. Rows give clone size only sometimes, using once, few, many, or a class for an expanded clone.

TRBJ1-3	NA	TRBD1	TRBV7-8	CASSFRQGVRNTIYF	TGTGCCAGCAGCTTCAGACAGGGAGTTAGAAACACCATATATTTT
TRBJ2-3	NA	NA	TRBV5-1	CATAPWQPGTDTQYF	TGCGCCACGGCCCCTTGGCAGCCCGGCACAGATACGCAGTATTTT
TRBJ2-1	NA	NA	TRBV4-2	CASRQSYNEQFF	TGTGCCAGCAGACAGTCCTACAATGAGCAGTTCTTC
TRBJ2-3	NA	TRBD1	TRBV7-2	CASSLQGISTDTQYF	TGTGCCAGCAGTCTACAGGGGATAAGCACAGATACGCAGTATTTT
TRBJ1-5	NA	NA	TRBV27	CASSSSGWDVYSNQPQHF	TGTGCCAGCAGTTCCTCTGGCTGGGACGTTTATAGCAATCAGCCCCAGCATTTT
TRBJ1-2	NA	NA	TRBV11-1	CASSEDRSNYGYTF	TGTGCCAGCAGCGAGGACAGATCGAACTATGGCTACACCTTC
TRBJ1-4	NA	NA	TRBV7-2	CASRARAQINEKLFF	TGTGCCAGCCGGGCCCGGGCCCAGATTAATGAAAAACTGTTTTTT
TRBJ2-7	many	TRBD1	TRBV12-3/TRBV12-4	CASRPNRQGVGDYEQYF	TGTGCCAGCAGGCCTAACCGACAGGGTGTAGGGGACTACGAGCAGTACTTC
TRBJ1-6	few	NA	TRBV7-2	CASSNQGNSPLHF	TGTGCCAGCAGCAATCAGGGTAATTCACCCCTCCACTTT
TRBJ2-7	NA	NA	TRBV7-6	CASSLARLGYEQYF	TGTGCCAGCAGCTTAGCGCGACTGGGGTACGAGCAGTACTTC
TRBJ2-3	NA	NA	TRBV10-3	CAISEYGRDTQYF	TGTGCCATCAGTGAATATGGGCGGGATACGCAGTATTTT
TRBJ2-1	few	NA	TRBV24-1	CATSVFPPGRNNEQFF	TGTGCCACCAGTGTCTTCCCACCCGGTAGGAACAATGAGCAGTTCTTC
TRBJ2-1	few	NA	TRBV6-6	CASSYGKEQFF	TGTGCCAGCAGTTACGGGAAGGAGCAGTTCTTC
TRBJ2-5	few	TRBD1	TRBV6-5	CASGSGTARTQYF	TGTGCCAGCGGGAGTGGGACAGCTCGGACCCAGTACTTC
TRBJ2-1	NA	NA	TRBV7-2	CASSLAGGGGRYNEQFF	TGTGCCAGCAGCTTAGCGGGCGGCGGGGGCCGATACAATGAGCAGTTCTTC
TRBJ1-3	many	NA	TRBV12-3/TRBV12-4	CASSEGQRNTIYF	TGTGCCAGCAGCGAAGGACAGAGAAACACCATATATTTT
TRBJ1-1	few	NA	TRBV12-3/TRBV12-4	CASRLSRKAFF	TGTGCCAGCAGGCTATCCCGGAAGGCTTTCTTT
TRBJ2-7	NA	NA	TRBV7-8	CASSLGSGVSYEQYF	TGTGCCAGCAGCTTAGGATCCGGGGTTAGCTACGAGCAGTACTTC
TRBJ2-3	few	NA	TRBV7-3	CASSWGGLSTDTQYF	TGTGCCAGCAGCTGGGGGGGGCTGAGCACAGATACGCAGTATTTT
TRBJ1-6	few	NA	TRBV9	CASSGQVSNSPLHF	TGTGCCAGCAGCGGACAGGTCTCTAATTCACCCCTCCACTTT
TRBJ1-2	NA	TRBD1	TRBV6-5	CASNPQTGEDGYTF	TGTGCCAGCAATCCACAAACAGGGGAGGATGGCTACACCTTC
TRBJ1-2	NA	NA	TRBV6-5	CASSLYGDGGYGYTF	TGTGCCAGCAGCCTATATGGGGACGGGGGCTATGGCTACACCTTC
TRBJ1-1	few	TRBD1	TRBV5-1	CASSLGTGSGTEAFF	TGCGCCAGCAGCTTGGGGACAGGGTCGGGCACTGAAGCTTTCTTT
TRBJ2-3	NA	NA	TRBV14	CASSLINTQYF	TGTGCCAGCAGCCTGATTAATACGCAGTATTTT
TRBJ2-7	NA	TRBD2	TRBV11-1	CASSASSGTSYEQYF	TGTGCCAGCAGCGCCTCTAGCGGGACCTCCTACGAGCAGTACTTC
TRBJ2-2	NA	TRBD1	TRBV7-9	CASSDSPGQGGTGELFF	TGTGCCAGCAGCGACTCACCGGGACAGGGGGGGACCGGGGAGCTGTTTTTT
TRBJ1-4	few	NA	TRBV5-1	CASRQVPSAEKLFF	TGCGCCAGCAGGCAGGTCCCTTCGGCTGAAAAACTGTTTTTT
TRBJ1-5	few	NA	TRBV15	CATSRDTGAANQPQHF	TGTGCCACCAGCAGAGATACGGGGGCAGCTAATCAGCCCCAGCATTTT
TRBJ1-4	few	NA	TRBV7-2	CASSLSWVATNEKLFF	TGTGCCAGCAGCTTATCCTGGGTAGCGACTAATGAAAAACTGTTTTTT
TRBJ2-1	few	NA	TRBV5-1	CASGGDLNNEQFF	TGCGCCAGCGGCGGGGACTTGAACAATGAGCAGTTCTTC